The next 9 T cell receptor beta chains were all read from a single sample in a study of vaccination effects on CD4 cells after COVID-19. Before sequencing, viral peptide pools were used by the ViraFEST assay to expand antigen-specific CD4+ T cells. Culturing for more than 9 days preceded CD4+ T cell isolation. According to the study, vaccine recipients showed no prior SARS-CoV-2 infection and negative nucleocapsid antibodies. Their antigens remain unidentified. TCRdb's copy holds only in-frame clones and misses some; the assay was immunoSEQ multiplex PCR. The sample has 65,000 to 90,000 clones, roughly 79% seen once. The specimen was CD4+ T cells from PBMCs cultured with SARS-CoV-2 spike peptides, collected before COVID-19 vaccination. The receptors were gathered from a human donor who received a COVID-19 vaccine.

The rearrangement links TRBV6-5 to TRBJ1-2, with D possibly being TRBD1 (6 bases). The CDR3 has 14 residues. Germline CDR1 and CDR2: MNHEY and SVGAGI. Deletions cut 0 bases from V and 4 bases from J, with 9 bases between. CDR3 nucleotides: TGTGCCAGCAGTTACTCTACAGGGCTCTATGGCTACACCTTC. The encoded protein is CASSYSTGLYGYTF.

J is TRBJ1-1 and V is TRBV19; no clear D gene. Trimming removed 2 bases from V and 4 bases from J, with 23 bases in between. The CDR3 is made up of 18 amino acids. The V gene's germline CDR1 is LNHDA and CDR2 SQIVND (reference sequence). Here the CDR3 reads CASSIFPSVGSLITEAFF. In DNA, the CDR3 is TGTGCCAGTAGTATATTCCCGTCTGTCGGATCTCTAATCACTGAAGCTTTCTTT.

On this clone: Its ends do not fully match the called genes, so a read error is possible. V is TRBV20-1 and J is TRBJ1-2; TRBD1 might be the D (6 bases). The CDR3 extends over 11 amino acids. CDR1 is DFQATT and CDR2 is SNEGSKA in the germline V gene (reference sequence). The CDR3 DNA follows: TGCAGAGCTACAGGGTCCAACTCCCACACCTTC. Translated, it gives CRATGSNSHTF.

This clone has more than one count but fewer than ten. The chain employs TRBV3-1 (or the pseudogene TRBV3-2) and TRBJ2-1; TRBD2 matches 11 bases. The CDR3 runs to 15 residues. The trim removed 5 bases at V and 8 bases at J, leaving 8 bases unmatched. Germline CDR1 reads LGHDT; CDR2 reads YNNKEL (reference sequence). The CDR3, as DNA: TGTGCCAGCAGCATAGCGGGGGGGCGTCGCGATGAGCAGTTCTTC. It specifies CASSIAGGRRDEQFF.

In its sample, this clone was seen once. The chain uses TRBV5-1 and TRBJ1-3; D ambiguous. CDR3 length: 16 residues. In germline, CDR1 is SGHRS, CDR2 YFSETQ. V lost 4 bases and J lost 1, with 15 bases in between. CDR3 DNA: TGCGCCAGCAGCCCAGGACCCCCGGGGTCTGGAAACACCATATATTTT. Amino acids: CASSPGPPGSGNTIYF.

In DNA, the CDR3 is TGTGCCAGCAGTACCCGGGACAGTCAAGAGACCCAGTACTTC. Amino acid sequence: CASSTRDSQETQYF. The chain recombines TRBV6-5 with TRBJ2-5; 7 bases fit TRBD1. This CDR3 region has 14 residues. The V gene end was trimmed by 5 bases and the J gene end by 2 bases; junction bases not matched to a gene: 5. CDR1 is MNHEY, CDR2 SVGAGI, per germline.

This sequence joins TRBV18 and TRBJ2-3; D possibly uses TRBD1 or TRBD2 (5 bases each). Germline V gene data show CDR1 as KGHSH and CDR2 as LQKENI. V was trimmed by 1 base and J by 1 base, leaving 15 bases between them. The CDR3 is made up of 17 amino acids. This chain's CDR3 is CASSPLEGLGGTDTQYF. DNA of the CDR3: TGTGCCAGCTCACCACTAGAAGGACTGGGGGGCACAGATACGCAGTATTTT.

Notes on this clone: Other DNA sequences in this specimen translate into the identical CDR3. The V call is TRBV18, the J call TRBJ2-2, with D possibly matching TRBD1 (5 bases). This CDR3 contains 15 residues. Germline values: CDR1 KGHSH, CDR2 LQKENI. The V end lost 3 bases, the J end lost 1 base, and 9 bases lay between the germline ends. The CDR3 protein is CASSPPDKNTGELFF. The CDR3 DNA reads TGTGCCAGCTCACCCCCGGACAAGAACACCGGGGAGCTGTTTTTT.

The V gene is TRBV18, the J gene TRBJ1-1; D is perhaps TRBD1 (5 bases). CDR3 length: 13 residues. V shed 1 base and J shed 5 bases, with 8 bases lying between them. Germline V gene sequence: CDR1 KGHSH, CDR2 LQKENI. The CDR3 nucleotides are TGTGCCAGCTCACCACTGGGGGGGACTGAAGCTTTCTTT. Translated: CASSPLGGTEAFF.